This TCR beta chain was obtained from a study of blood T cell repertoires in COVID-19. TCRdb's table, derived via immunoSEQ multiplex PCR, lists solely in-frame clones and lacks some. The profile shows over 85,000 clones, about 72% of them singletons. The CDR3 spans 17 residues, counting both ends. CDR1 and CDR2 from the germline V gene are LNHNV and YYDKDF (reference sequence). About this clone itself: No DNA is shown, since the ends of the CDR3 on it are uncertain; the CDR3 is the one TCRdb lists.

The source is a woman aged 55-69 years with acute or convalescent COVID-19. This chain joins TRBV15 and TRBJ2-2; TRBD2 reflects the table's D call only, with no check against the DNA. What was sequenced was peripheral blood. CDR3 protein: CATSILGPRAGTGELFF.